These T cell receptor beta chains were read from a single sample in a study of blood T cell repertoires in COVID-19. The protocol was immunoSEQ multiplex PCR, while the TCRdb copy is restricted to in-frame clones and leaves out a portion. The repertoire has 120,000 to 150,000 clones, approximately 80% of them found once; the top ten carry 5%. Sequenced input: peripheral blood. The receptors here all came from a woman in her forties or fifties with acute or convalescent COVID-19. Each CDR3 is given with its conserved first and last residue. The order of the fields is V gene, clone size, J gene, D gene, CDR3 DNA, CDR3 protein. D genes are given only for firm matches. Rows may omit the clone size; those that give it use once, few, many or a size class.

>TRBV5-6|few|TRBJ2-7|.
TGTGCCAGCACCCCTTTTTGGAGAACGACAGGGAGGAACGAGCAGTACTTC
CASTPFWRTTGRNEQYF
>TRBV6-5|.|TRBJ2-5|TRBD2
TGTGCCAGCAGTCGAGCGGGACAAGAGACCCAGTACTTC
CASSRAGQETQYF
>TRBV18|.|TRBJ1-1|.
TGTGCCAGCTCACCCGTGACAGAGAACACTGAAGCTTTCTTT
CASSPVTENTEAFF
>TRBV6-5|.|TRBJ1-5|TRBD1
TGTGCCAGCAGTTATACAGGGGATAGCAATCAGCCCCAGCATTTT
CASSYTGDSNQPQHF
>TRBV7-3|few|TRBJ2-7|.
TGTGCCAGCAGCTTGAGTCCAAACTACGAGCAGTACTTC
CASSLSPNYEQYF
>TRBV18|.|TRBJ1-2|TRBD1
TGTGCCAGCTCTCCCCAGGGGGCGAGAGACTATGGCTACACCTTC
CASSPQGARDYGYTF
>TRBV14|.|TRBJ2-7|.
TGTGCCAGCAGCCGGGGACACACCTACGAGCAGTACTTC
CASSRGHTYEQYF
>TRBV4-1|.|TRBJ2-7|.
TGCGCCAGCAGCCAAGAACAGCTCTACGAGCAGTACTTC
CASSQEQLYEQYF
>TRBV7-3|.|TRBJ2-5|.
TGTGCCAGCAGCTTACTAGGGGGACGGGGAGAGACCCAGTACTTC
CASSLLGGRGETQYF
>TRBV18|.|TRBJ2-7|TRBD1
TGTGCCAGCTCACCAGGTTCCGACAGGGCCGAGCAGTACTTC
CASSPGSDRAEQYF
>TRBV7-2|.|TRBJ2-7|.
TGTGCCAGCAGCTTAGCTTATATTGGACTGTCTAGCTCCTACGAGCAGTACTTC
CASSLAYIGLSSSYEQYF
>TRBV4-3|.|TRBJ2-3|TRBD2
TGCGCCAGCAGCCAAGCCCCTAGCGGGGGAATAGATACGCAGTATTTT
CASSQAPSGGIDTQYF
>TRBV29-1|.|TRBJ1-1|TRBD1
TGCAGCGTTGAGGAGCAGGGGGTCACTGAAGCTTTCTTT
CSVEEQGVTEAFF
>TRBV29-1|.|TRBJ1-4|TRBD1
TGCAGCGTTGGGGGGGACAGGGAAAATGAAAAACTGTTTTTT
CSVGGDRENEKLFF
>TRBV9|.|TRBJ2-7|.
TGTGCCAGCAGCCCTCAGGGTTACGAGCAGTACTTC
CASSPQGYEQYF
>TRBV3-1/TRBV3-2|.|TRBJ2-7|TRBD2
TGTGCCAGCAGCCCCGGGAGGGGGTGGGAGCAGTACTTC
CASSPGRGWEQYF
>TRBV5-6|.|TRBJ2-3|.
TGTGCCAGCAGCTTGTATCAGGCCGCGCAGTATTTT
CASSLYQAAQYF
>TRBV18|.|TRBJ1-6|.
TGTGCCAGCTCACCACCGGGCACTAGAAATTCACCCCTCCACTTT
CASSPPGTRNSPLHF
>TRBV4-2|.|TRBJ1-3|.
TGTGCCAGCACTTGGTTAACACAGGGTTTCTCTGGAAACACCATATATTTT
CASTWLTQGFSGNTIYF
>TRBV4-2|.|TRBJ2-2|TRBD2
TGTGCCAGCAGCCAAGAGGCTAGCGGGGGGCCAGCCGGGGAGCTGTTTTTT
CASSQEASGGPAGELFF